This TCR beta chain was sequenced during a study of blood T cell repertoires in COVID-19 (dated by TCRdb to between 2020 and 2021). The study in broad terms: The collaborator samples originated in the United States, Italy and Spain and spanned the acute and convalescent phases of COVID-19. The prospective study material was composed of cDNA or gDNA derived from T cells, B-cell-depleted T cells, or PBMCs. The dataset comprised deeply sampled blood TCRbeta repertoires from subjects exposed to, actively infected with, or recovered from COVID-19. Where HLA class I and class II types were available, the types were taken from metadata supplied by the sample provider, not from assay-based typing. The repertoires were made available in a free public database intended to serve as a resource for research on the immune response to SARS-CoV-2. A de-identified subject ID, COVID-19 status, age in years and sex were almost always included in the sample metadata. Samples were obtained from the ongoing ImmuneRACE study (first 160 participants) and from about 1,300 subjects provided by 6 global collaborators. Paper-wide results and their limitations: The quantity of clinical and demographic metadata differed by source and by participant and was supplied without curation.

TCRbeta CDR3 regions were amplified from genomic DNA using the immunoSEQ Assay, a bias-controlled multiplex PCR. The original methods were these. Nucleated cell counts per sample were estimated from amplification of reference gene primers within the assay. To quantify the absolute abundance of each unique TCRbeta CDR3 rearrangement, sequence reads were collapsed and filtered. For each sample, productive Simpson clonality was calculated as the square root of Simpson's diversity index across productive rearrangements. TCRdb stores this immuneACCESS table with in-frame sequences only. Part of the clones is absent; in the studies checked, under half of the shortfall reflects unresolved V genes, and no reason is known for the rest. D and trimming were read from the DNA, whereas the V and J calls and clone size are those reported in that table. This sample gives 200,000 to 300,000 clones in total; roughly 88% of them show up just once. Together, the top ten hold around 2.4% of the sample.

V and J are truncated by 7 bases and 1 base respectively, leaving an intervening sequence of 10 bases. The CDR3 has 13 amino acids, counting the end cysteine and phenylalanine. Of all the DNA, just the CDR3 is kept, 39 bases in frame from base 1. For CDR1 and CDR2, the germline V gene lists SNHLY and FYNNEI. A word on this clone: Its target antigen remains unknown. Per-base qualities were not stored, and no clone one base away is much larger.

Another Seattle source contributed samples from volunteer blood donors who had recovered from COVID-19. Each collaborating institution followed its own protocols to collect whole blood in K2EDTA tubes. For TCRbeta analysis, collaborators shipped samples in one of three forms: frozen whole blood, isolated PBMCs, or DNA extracted from either of those sample types. The rearrangement combines TRBV2 with TRBJ1-2, with the D gene uncertain. Sequenced input: peripheral blood. This receptor was identified in a man aged 35 to 55 who had recovered from COVID-19. For the CDR3, the sequence is CASTAEFNYGYTF. The nucleotides are TGTGCCAGCACTGCGGAGTTTAACTATGGCTACACCTTC.